This T cell receptor (beta chain) is drawn from a study of CD4 T cells in relation to SARS-CoV-2 and coronaviruses. Findings of the study overall: In around three fifths of donors, memory CD4+ clonotypes crossrecognized SARS-CoV-2 and at least one common cold coronavirus spike.

Germline V lookup: CDR1 MNHNS, CDR2 SASEGT. This CDR3 comprises 17 residues. Trimming took 4 bases from V and 8 from J; bases not matched to a gene: 8. CD4+ T cells from unexposed donors were obtained before the COVID-19 pandemic (2011-2018). The cells were cultured for approximately 10 days before CD4+ T cells were isolated. The protocol was immunoSEQ multiplex PCR, while the TCRdb copy is restricted to in-frame clones and leaves out a portion. The table includes tens of thousands of clones, less than 80% detected once. To note about this clone: Its target is not known.

Sequencing was carried out using CD4+ T cells from PBMCs, cultured in vitro. This receptor was identified in a human donor in good health. V is TRBV6-1 and J is TRBJ2-1; 16 nucleotides match TRBD2. CDR3 region: CASSAYPGLAGGYEQFF. In nucleotides, the CDR3 is TGTGCCAGCAGTGCCTACCCGGGACTAGCGGGGGGGTATGAGCAGTTCTTC.